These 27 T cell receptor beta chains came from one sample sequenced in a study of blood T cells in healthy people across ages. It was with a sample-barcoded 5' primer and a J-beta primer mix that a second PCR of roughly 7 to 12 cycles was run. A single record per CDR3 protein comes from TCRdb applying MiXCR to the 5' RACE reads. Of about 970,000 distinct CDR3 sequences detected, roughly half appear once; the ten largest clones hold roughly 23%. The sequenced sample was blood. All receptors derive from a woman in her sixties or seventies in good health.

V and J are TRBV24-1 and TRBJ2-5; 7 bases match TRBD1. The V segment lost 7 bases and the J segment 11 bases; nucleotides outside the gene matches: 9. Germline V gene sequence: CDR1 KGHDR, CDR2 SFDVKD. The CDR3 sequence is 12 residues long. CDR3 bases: TGTGCCACCAGCAAAGACAGGGAGAGGCAGTACTTC. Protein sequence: CATSKDRERQYF.

In nucleotides, the CDR3 is TGCAGCGTTGGAATTCTAGCGGGAGCGAATGAGCAGTTCTTC. It is translated as CSVGILAGANEQFF. This chain links TRBV29-1 with TRBJ2-1; TRBD2 agrees at 10 bases. V shed 4 bases and J 7 bases; nucleotides not matched to a gene: 7. CDR3 length: 14 amino acids. CDR1 is SQVTM and CDR2 is ANQGSEA in the germline V gene.

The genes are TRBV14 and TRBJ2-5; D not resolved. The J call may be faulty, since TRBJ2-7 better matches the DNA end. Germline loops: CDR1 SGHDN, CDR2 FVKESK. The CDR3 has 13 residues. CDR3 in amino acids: CASSQVGFAEQYF. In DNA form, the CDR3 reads TGTGCCAGCAGCCAAGTAGGTTTCGCCGAGCAGTACTTC.

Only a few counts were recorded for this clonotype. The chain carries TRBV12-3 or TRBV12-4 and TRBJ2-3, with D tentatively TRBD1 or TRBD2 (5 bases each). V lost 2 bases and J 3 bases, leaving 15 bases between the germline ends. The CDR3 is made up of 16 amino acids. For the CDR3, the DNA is TGTGCCAGCAGTTTAAAGGGGCGGGCACAAACAGATACGCAGTATTTT. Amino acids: CASSLKGRAQTDTQYF.

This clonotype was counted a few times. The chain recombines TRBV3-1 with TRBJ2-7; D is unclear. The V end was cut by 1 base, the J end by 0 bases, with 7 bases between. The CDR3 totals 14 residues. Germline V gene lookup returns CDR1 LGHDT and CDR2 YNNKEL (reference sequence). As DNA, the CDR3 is TGTGCCAGCAGCCAAGGGGTCAACTCCTACGAGCAGTACTTC. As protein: CASSQGVNSYEQYF.

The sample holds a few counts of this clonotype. The DNA of the CDR3 is TGTGCCAGCAGGACTAGCGGGGACTTATACGAGCAGTACTTC. Residues: CASRTSGDLYEQYF. The gene calls are TRBV25-1 and TRBJ2-7, with 11 bases that match TRBD2. With 6 bases clipped from V and 4 bases from J, the junction kept 5 bases outside the gene matches. This CDR3 region has 14 residues. Looked up from germline, CDR1 is MGHDK and CDR2 is SYGVNS.

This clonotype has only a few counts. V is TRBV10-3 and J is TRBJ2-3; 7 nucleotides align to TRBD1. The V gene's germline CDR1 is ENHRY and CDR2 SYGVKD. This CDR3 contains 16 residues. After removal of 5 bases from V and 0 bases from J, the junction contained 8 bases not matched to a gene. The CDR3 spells CAISSPGTDSTDTQYF. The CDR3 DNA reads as TGTGCCATCAGTAGTCCCGGGACAGATAGCACAGATACGCAGTATTTT.

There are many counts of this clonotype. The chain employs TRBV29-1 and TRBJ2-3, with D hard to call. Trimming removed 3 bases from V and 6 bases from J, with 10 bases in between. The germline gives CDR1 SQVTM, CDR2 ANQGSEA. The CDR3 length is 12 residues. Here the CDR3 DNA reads TGCAGCGTTGAGGCAGGTGGGGATACGCAGTATTTT. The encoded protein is CSVEAGGDTQYF.

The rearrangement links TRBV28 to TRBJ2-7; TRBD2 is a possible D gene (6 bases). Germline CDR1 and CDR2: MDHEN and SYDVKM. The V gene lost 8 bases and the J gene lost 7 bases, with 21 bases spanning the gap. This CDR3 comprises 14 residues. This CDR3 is CASGRDGGVGEQYF. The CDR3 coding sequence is TGTGCCAGCGGCAGGGACGGGGGAGTGGGTGAGCAGTACTTC.

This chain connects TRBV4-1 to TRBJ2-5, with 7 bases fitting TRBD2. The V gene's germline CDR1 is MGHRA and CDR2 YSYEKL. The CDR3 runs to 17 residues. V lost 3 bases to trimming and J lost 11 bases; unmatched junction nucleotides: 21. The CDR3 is CASSHTPGRGVGNEQYF. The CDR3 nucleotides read TGCGCCAGCAGCCACACCCCGGGACGGGGGGTAGGCAATGAGCAGTACTTC.

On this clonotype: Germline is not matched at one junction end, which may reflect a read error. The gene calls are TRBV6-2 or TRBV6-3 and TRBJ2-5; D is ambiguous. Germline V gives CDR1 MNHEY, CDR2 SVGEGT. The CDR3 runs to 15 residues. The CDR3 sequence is CTSSYSAPKGETQYF. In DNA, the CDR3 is TGTACCAGCAGTTACTCGGCCCCTAAGGGAGAGACCCAGTACTTC.

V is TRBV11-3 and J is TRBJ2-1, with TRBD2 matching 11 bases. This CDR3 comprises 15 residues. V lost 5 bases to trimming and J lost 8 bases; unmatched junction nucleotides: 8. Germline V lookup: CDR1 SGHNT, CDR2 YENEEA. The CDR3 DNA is TGTGCCAGCAGCAAAGGACTAGCGGGTATCTATGAGCAGTTCTTC. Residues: CASSKGLAGIYEQFF.

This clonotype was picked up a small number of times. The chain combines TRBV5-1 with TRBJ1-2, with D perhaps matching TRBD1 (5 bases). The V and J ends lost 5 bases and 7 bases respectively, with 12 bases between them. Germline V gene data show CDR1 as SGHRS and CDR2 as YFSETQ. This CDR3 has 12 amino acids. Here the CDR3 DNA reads TGCGCCAGCAGGCAGGGAGTACGTGGCTACACCTTC. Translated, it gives CASRQGVRGYTF.

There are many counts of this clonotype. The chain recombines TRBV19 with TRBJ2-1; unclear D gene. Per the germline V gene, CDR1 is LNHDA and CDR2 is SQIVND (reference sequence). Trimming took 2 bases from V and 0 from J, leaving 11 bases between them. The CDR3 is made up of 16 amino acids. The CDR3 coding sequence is TGTGCCAGTAGTATATCAGCGTCCAACTCCTACAATGAGCAGTTCTTC. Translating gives CASSISASNSYNEQFF.

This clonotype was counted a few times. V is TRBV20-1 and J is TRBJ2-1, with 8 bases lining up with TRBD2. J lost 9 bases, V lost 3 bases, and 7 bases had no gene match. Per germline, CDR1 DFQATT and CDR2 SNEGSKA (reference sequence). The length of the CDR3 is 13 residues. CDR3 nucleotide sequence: TGCAGTGCTAGTTGGACTAGCTTAGGTGAGCAGTTCTTC. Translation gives CSASWTSLGEQFF.

CDR3 DNA sequence: TGTGCCAGCAGTTACTCCGGACTAGCGGGATCAGATACGCAGTATTTT. Translated: CASSYSGLAGSDTQYF. This sequence joins TRBV6-6 and TRBJ2-3; 12 nucleotides line up with TRBD2. Trimming at V came to 0 bases and at J to 4 bases, leaving 2 bases not matched to a gene. The CDR3 runs to 16 residues. Germline CDR1 is MNHNY and CDR2 is SVGAGI (reference sequence).

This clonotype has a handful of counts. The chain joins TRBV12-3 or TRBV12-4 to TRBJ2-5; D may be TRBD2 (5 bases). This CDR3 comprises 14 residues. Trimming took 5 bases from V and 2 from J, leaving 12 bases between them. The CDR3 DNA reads TGTGCCAGCAGTCGACGGGGTTTACAAGAGACCCAGTACTTC. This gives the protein CASSRRGLQETQYF.

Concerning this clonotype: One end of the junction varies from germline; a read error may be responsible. The CDR3 region has the DNA TGTGTCAGCAGTGTCTGGCAGGGGGACGGGACGCAGTATTTT. Protein: CVSSVWQGDGTQYF. The chain is built from TRBV12-3 or TRBV12-4 and TRBJ2-3; TRBD1 matches 7 bases. The CDR3 is 14 amino acids.

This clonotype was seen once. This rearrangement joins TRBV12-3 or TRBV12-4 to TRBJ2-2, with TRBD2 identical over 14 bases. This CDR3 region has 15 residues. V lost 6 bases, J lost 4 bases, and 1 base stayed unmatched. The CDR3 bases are TGTGCCAGCAGGGGACTAGCGGGAGCCACCGGGGAGCTGTTTTTT. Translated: CASRGLAGATGELFF.

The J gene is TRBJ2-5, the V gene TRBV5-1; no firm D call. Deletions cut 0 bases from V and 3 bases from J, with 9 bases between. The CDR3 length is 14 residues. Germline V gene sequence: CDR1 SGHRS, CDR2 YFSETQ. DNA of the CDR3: TGCGCCAGCAGCTTGGCCGAAACTAAAGAGACCCAGTACTTC. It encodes CASSLAETKETQYF.

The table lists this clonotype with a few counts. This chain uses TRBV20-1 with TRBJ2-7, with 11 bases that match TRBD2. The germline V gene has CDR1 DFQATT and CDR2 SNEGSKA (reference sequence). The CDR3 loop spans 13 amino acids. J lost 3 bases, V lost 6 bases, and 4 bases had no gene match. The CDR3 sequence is CSAGGLADYEQYF. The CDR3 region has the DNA TGCAGTGCAGGGGGACTAGCGGACTACGAGCAGTACTTC.

For the CDR3, the DNA is TGTGCCAGCAGGTCCCTGGCGGGAAGTTGGAATGAGCAGTTCTTC. Translation: CASRSLAGSWNEQFF. The chain joins TRBV11-2 to TRBJ2-1, with TRBD2 as a possible D gene (6 bases). This CDR3 comprises 15 residues. V was pared by 6 bases and J by 7 bases, with 19 bases between. The germline V gene encodes CDR1 SGHAT and CDR2 FQNNGV.

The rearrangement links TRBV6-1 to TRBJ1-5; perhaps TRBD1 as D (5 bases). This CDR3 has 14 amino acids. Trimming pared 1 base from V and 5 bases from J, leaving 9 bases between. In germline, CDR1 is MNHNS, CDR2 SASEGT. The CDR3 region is CASSEGQYYQPQHF. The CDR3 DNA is TGTGCCAGCAGTGAAGGACAGTATTATCAGCCCCAGCATTTT.

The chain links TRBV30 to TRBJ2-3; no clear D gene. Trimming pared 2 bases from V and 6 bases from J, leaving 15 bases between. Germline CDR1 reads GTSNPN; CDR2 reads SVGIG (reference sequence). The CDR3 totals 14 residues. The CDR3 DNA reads TGTGCCTGGAGTCCCCCTTCGGCGGACGATACGCAGTATTTT. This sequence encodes CAWSPPSADDTQYF. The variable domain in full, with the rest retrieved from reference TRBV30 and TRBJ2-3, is SQTIHQWPATLVQPVGSPLSLECTVEGTSNPNLYWYRQAAGRGLQLLFYSVGIGQISSEVPQNLSASRPQDRQFILSSKKLLLSDSGFYLCAWSPPSADDTQYFGPGTRLTVL.

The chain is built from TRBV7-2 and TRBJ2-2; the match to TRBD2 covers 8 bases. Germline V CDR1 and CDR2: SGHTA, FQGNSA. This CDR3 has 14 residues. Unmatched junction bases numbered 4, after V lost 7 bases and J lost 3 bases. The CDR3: CASNSGRHTGELFF. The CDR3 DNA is TGTGCCAGCAACAGCGGGAGACACACCGGGGAGCTGTTTTTT.

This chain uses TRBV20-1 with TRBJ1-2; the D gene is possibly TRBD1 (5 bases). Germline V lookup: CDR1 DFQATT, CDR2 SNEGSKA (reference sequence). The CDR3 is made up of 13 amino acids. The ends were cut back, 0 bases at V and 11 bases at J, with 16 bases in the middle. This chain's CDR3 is CSARDPQGRPYTF. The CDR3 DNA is TGCAGTGCTAGAGATCCTCAGGGCAGGCCGTACACCTTC.

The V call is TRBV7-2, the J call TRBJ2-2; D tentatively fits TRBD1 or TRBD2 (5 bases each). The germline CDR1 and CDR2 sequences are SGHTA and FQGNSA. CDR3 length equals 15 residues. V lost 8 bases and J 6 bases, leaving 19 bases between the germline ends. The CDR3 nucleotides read TGTGCCAGCCGCGAGGGGCGGGCTTCGTCCGGGGAGCTGTTTTTT. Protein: CASREGRASSGELFF.